This section outlines one T cell receptor (beta chain) sequence together with its context. Its specificity is not known. These data belong to a study of blood T cells in healthy people across ages. A sample-barcoded 5' primer and a J-beta primer mix were used in a second PCR of roughly 7 to 12 cycles. With 12 random nucleotides, a template-switch adaptor tagged each individual cDNA molecule. TCRdb independently ran MiXCR on the 5' RACE reads; one entry per CDR3 protein. The sample lists 1,500,000 or so distinct CDR3 sequences, roughly 59% occurring once. V gave up 3 bases and J gave up 4 bases; unmatched junction bases: 8. The CDR3 is 16 amino acids. Looked up from germline, CDR1 is SGHDT and CDR2 is YYEEEE. The study, taken as a whole, reports: Long-lived donors carried more naive CD4+ cells and greater diversity than aged donors.

This receptor was obtained from a young man in good health. Sequenced: blood. The chain combines TRBV5-6 with TRBJ2-1; the match to TRBD2 covers 9 bases. The CDR3 nucleotides are TGTGCCAGCAGCTCCGCCCTTAGCGGGAGATACAATGAGCAGTTCTTC. Translating it yields CASSSALSGRYNEQFF.